The next 11 T cell receptor beta chains were all read from a single sample in a study of T cell clonality in common variable immunodeficiency. Clones were sequenced by immunoSEQ multiplex PCR, and TCRdb holds only the in-frame ones, with some missing. Listed for the sample are fewer than 75,000 clones, none seen a single time. The sample consisted of peripheral blood mononuclear cells. The receptors originated from a person between 18 and 69 years old in good health.

This clone was counted ten times or more. The read is 3 residues too short to cover the CDR3 end, so that end is filled in from the germline J gene. The chain carries TRBV19 and TRBJ1-2; TRBD1 might be the D (6 bases). The CDR3 loop spans 13 amino acids. With 6 bases removed from V and 7 bases from J, the gap between germline ends came to 15 bases. Germline CDR1 is LNHDA and CDR2 is SQIVND (reference sequence). The CDR3 reads CASRPQGPPGYTF. The CDR3 bases that were read are TGTGCCAGTAGACCACAGGGACCCCCTGGC.

This clone was detected ten times or more. Coverage ceases 3 residues before the CDR3 finishes, and the germline J gene fills in the end. The J gene is TRBJ2-7, the V gene TRBV7-6; 14 nucleotides line up with TRBD2. This CDR3 has 16 residues. The J segment lost 0 bases and the V segment lost 3 bases, leaving 1 base of the junction unmatched. Germline CDR1 is SGHVS and CDR2 is FNYEAQ. The sequenced part of the CDR3 DNA is TGTGCCAGCAGCTTGGGACTAGCGGGGGCCTCCTACGAG. Amino acid sequence: CASSLGLAGASYE. The CDR3 in full is CASSLGLAGASYEQYF.

This clone was observed at least ten times. The sequence runs out 3 residues before the end of the CDR3; the remainder is reconstructed from the germline J gene. V is TRBV19 and J is TRBJ2-5, with TRBD2 matching over 9 bases. Germline CDR1 and CDR2: LNHDA and SQIVND (reference sequence). V lost 6 bases and J lost 5; bases outside the gene matches: 7. The CDR3 is 14 amino acids. This CDR3 reads CASRNSGRGETQYF. Partial CDR3 DNA: TGTGCCAGTAGGAATAGCGGGAGAGGGGAGACC.

In its sample, this clone was seen many times. The CDR3 extends 3 residues past the end of the read, so its final part is completed from the germline J gene. The rearrangement links TRBV6-1 to TRBJ2-5; D remains unclear. In germline, CDR1 is MNHNS, CDR2 SASEGT. This CDR3 has 13 residues. Trimming took 4 bases from V and 1 from J, leaving 7 bases between them. Partial CDR3 DNA: TGTGCCAGCAGTGGAAGCTTCCAAGAGACC. It yields the protein CASSGSFQET. The entire CDR3 protein reads CASSGSFQETQYF.

There are many counts of this clone. The read falls 3 residues short of the CDR3 end, and the missing part is taken from the germline J gene. The chain is built from TRBV28 and TRBJ2-1; a weak D match, TRBD1 (6 bases). The V gene's germline CDR1 is MDHEN and CDR2 SYDVKM. The CDR3 spans 18 residues. V shed 6 bases and J shed 6 bases, with 27 bases lying between them. The covered CDR3 bases are TGTGCCAGCAGCCCCCTTTCGCAAGGGCAGGGGCGCATCAATGAG. Protein product: CASSPLSQGQGRINE. The full CDR3 protein is CASSPLSQGQGRINEQFF.

This clone was seen ten or more times. The sequenced fragment ends 3 residues before the CDR3 boundary, so the rest is inferred from the germline J gene. The J gene is TRBJ2-1, the V gene TRBV24-1; no reliable D call. The CDR3 is made up of 11 amino acids. The V gene's germline CDR1 is KGHDR and CDR2 SFDVKD. Trimming removed 6 bases from V and 7 bases from J, with 6 bases in between. The CDR3: CATSQRNEQFF. The covered CDR3 bases are TGTGCCACCAGTCAACGGAATGAG.

Of note for this clone: The read ends 3 residues shy of where the CDR3 ends; the end is completed using the germline J gene. V is TRBV6-1 and J is TRBJ2-7; D might be TRBD1 (6 bases). The CDR3 spans 15 residues. CDR1 is MNHNS, CDR2 SASEGT, per germline. V was clipped by 4 bases and J by 3 bases, with 16 bases between them. Partial CDR3 DNA: TGTGCCAGCAGTGGGGGGCGCGCGCTAAGCTACGAG. Translation gives CASSGGRALSYE. The full CDR3 sequence reads CASSGGRALSYEQYF.

This clone was seen ten or more times. The CDR3 extends 3 residues past the end of the read, so its final part is completed from the germline J gene. The chain carries TRBV5-5 and TRBJ1-3; no clear D gene. V shed 1 base and J shed 6 bases, with 11 bases lying between them. The CDR3 length is 14 residues. The germline V gene encodes CDR1 SGHKS and CDR2 YYEKEE (reference sequence). The CDR3: CASSLWREENTIYF. The covered CDR3 bases are TGTGCCAGCAGCTTGTGGCGGGAGGAAAACACC.

This clone was observed a handful of times. Read sequence stops 3 residues before the CDR3 end, and the germline J gene provides the missing end. This chain uses TRBV20-1 with TRBJ2-1; D is perhaps TRBD1 (6 bases). This CDR3 is 14 amino acids long. V was trimmed by 3 bases and J by 3 bases, leaving 12 bases between them. The germline V gene has CDR1 DFQATT and CDR2 SNEGSKA (reference sequence). CDR3 DNA (partial): TGCAGTGCTAGTTACACAGGGATCTACAATGAG. Its translation: CSASYTGIYNE. The full CDR3 protein is CSASYTGIYNEQFF.

This clone has at least ten counts. The CDR3 end lies 3 residues beyond the end of the read and is filled in from the germline J gene. The chain recombines TRBV18 with TRBJ2-1; D is ambiguous. V was cut by 2 bases and J by 2 bases, with 10 bases left in between. This CDR3 has 15 amino acids. In germline, CDR1 is KGHSH, CDR2 LQKENI. CDR3 residues: CASSPTAETYNEQFF. The part of the CDR3 DNA that was read is TGTGCCAGCTCACCAACGGCGGAAACCTACAATGAG.

Ten or more counts support this clone. The CDR3 goes on 3 residues after the read ends, and that part is filled in from the germline J gene. The rearrangement uses TRBV13 and TRBJ2-1; possibly TRBD2 for D (5 bases). This CDR3 has 14 amino acids. V was trimmed by 3 bases and J by 4 bases, leaving 10 bases between them. The V gene's germline CDR1 is PRHDT and CDR2 FYEKMQ (reference sequence). Incomplete CDR3 DNA: TGTGCCAGCAGCTTGTCCAGCGGTTACAATGAG. It translates to CASSLSSGYNE. The entire CDR3 is CASSLSSGYNEQFF.